This T cell receptor beta chain was sequenced during a study of neoadjuvant anti-PD-1 for oral cavity cancer. Repertoires were generated with immunoSEQ multiplex PCR, while TCRdb's copy carries only in-frame clones and drops some. The repertoire includes 14,000 or so clones, under 85% of them detected once, and 2.4% sits in the top ten. Indicated time point: after neoadjuvant nivolumab, at surgical resection. Stage II-IVA oral cavity squamous cell carcinoma was new and untreated by systemic or radiation therapy. No culture or expansion preceded analysis of these blood cells. The sequencing here drew on PBMCs, taken after nivolumab (anti-PD-1) treatment. This TCR was sampled from a person aged 35 to 85 with oral cavity squamous cell carcinoma.

In DNA form, the CDR3 reads TGTGCCAGCAGCTCGAGAGGGCCGACTAGCGGGAGGATCCGCACAGATACGCAGTATTTT. This gives the protein CASSSRGPTSGRIRTDTQYF. The rearrangement uses TRBV7-8 and TRBJ2-3; 13 nucleotides match TRBD2. The trim removed 4 bases at V and 1 base at J, leaving 14 bases unmatched. CDR1 SGHVS and CDR2 FQNEAQ come from the germline V gene. There are 20 residues in the CDR3.